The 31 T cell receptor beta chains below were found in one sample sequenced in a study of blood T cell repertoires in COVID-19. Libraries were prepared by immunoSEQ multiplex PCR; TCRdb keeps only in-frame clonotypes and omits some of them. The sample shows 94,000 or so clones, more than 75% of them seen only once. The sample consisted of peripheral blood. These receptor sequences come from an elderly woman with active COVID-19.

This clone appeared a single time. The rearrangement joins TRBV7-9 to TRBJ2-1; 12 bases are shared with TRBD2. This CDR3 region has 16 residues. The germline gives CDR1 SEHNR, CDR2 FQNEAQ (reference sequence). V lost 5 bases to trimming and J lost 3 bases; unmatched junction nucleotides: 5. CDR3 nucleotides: TGTGCCAGCAGCCCTAGCGGGAGGGCCGACTACAATGAGCAGTTCTTC. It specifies CASSPSGRADYNEQFF. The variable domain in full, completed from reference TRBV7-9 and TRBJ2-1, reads DTGVSQNPRHKITKRGQNVTFRCDPISEHNRLYWYRQTLGQGPEFLTYFQNEAQLEKSRLLSDRFSAERPKGSFSTLEIQRTEQGDSAMYLCASSPSGRADYNEQFFGPGTRLTVL.

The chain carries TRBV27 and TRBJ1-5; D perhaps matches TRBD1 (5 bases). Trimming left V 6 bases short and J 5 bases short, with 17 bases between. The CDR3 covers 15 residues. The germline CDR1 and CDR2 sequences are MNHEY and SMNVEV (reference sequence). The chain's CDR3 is CASSPLGGGHQPQHF. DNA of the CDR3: TGTGCCAGCAGCCCCCTGGGGGGTGGCCATCAGCCCCAGCATTTT.

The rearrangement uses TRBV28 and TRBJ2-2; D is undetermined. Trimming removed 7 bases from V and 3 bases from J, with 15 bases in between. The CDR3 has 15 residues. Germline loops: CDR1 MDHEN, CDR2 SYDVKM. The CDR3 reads CASTTDTFYTGELFF. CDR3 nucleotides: TGTGCCAGCACCACCGACACCTTCTACACCGGGGAGCTGTTTTTT.

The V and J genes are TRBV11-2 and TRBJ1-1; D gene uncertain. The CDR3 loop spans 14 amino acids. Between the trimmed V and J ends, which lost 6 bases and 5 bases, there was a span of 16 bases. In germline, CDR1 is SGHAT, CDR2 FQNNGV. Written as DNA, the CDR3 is TGTGCCAGCAGTTACCCGAGGGAAGCGACTGAAGCTTTCTTT. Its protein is CASSYPREATEAFF. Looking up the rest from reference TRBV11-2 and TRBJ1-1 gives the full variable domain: EAGVAQSPRYKIIEKRQSVAFWCNPISGHATLYWYQQILGQGPKLLIQFQNNGVVDDSQLPKDRFSAERLKGVDSTLKIQPAKLEDSAVYLCASSYPREATEAFFGQGTRLTVV.

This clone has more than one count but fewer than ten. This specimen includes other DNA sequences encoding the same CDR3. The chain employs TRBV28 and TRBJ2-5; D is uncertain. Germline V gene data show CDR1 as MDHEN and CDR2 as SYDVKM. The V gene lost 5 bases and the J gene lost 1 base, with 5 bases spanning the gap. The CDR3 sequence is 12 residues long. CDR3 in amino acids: CASSPGQETQYF. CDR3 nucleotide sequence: TGTGCCAGCAGTCCGGGCCAAGAGACCCAGTACTTC.

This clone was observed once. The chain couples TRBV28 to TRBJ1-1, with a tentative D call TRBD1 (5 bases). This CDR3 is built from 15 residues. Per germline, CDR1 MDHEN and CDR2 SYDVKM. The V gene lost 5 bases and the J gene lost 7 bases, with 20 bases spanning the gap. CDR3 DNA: TGTGCCAGCAGTCAGGCCACAGGCAAGAGATATGAAGCTTTCTTT. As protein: CASSQATGKRYEAFF.

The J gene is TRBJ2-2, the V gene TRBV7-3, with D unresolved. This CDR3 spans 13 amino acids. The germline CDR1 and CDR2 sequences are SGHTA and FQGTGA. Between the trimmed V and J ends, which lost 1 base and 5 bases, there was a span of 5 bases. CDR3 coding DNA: TGTGCCAGCAGCTTAATTTCTACCGGGGAGCTGTTTTTT. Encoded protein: CASSLISTGELFF. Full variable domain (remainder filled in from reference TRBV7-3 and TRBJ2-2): GAGVSQTPSNKVTEKGKYVELRCDPISGHTALYWYRQSLGQGPEFLIYFQGTGAADDSGLPNDRFFAVRPEGSVSTLKIQRTERGDSAVYLCASSLISTGELFFGEGSRLTVL.

The CDR3 here is CASSTREGDTGELFF. CDR3 bases: TGCGCCAGCAGCACGCGGGAGGGAGACACCGGGGAGCTGTTTTTT. The V and J genes are TRBV5-1 and TRBJ2-2; 9 nucleotides line up with TRBD2. Germline loops: CDR1 SGHRS, CDR2 YFSETQ. The CDR3 loop spans 15 amino acids. The junction had 4 bases not matched to a gene; V was cut back by 4 bases and J by 3 bases. Drawing the rest from reference TRBV5-1 and TRBJ2-2, the complete variable domain is KAGVTQTPRYLIKTRGQQVTLSCSPISGHRSVSWYQQTPGQGLQFLFEYFSETQRNKGNFPGRFSGRQFSNSRSEMNVSTLELGDSALYLCASSTREGDTGELFFGEGSRLTVL.

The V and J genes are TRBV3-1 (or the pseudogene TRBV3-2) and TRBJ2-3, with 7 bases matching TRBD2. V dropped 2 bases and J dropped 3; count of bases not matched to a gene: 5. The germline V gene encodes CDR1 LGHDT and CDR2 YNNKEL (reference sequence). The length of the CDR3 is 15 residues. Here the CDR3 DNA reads TGTGCCAGCAGCCAAAGGTGGGAGGGAACAGATACGCAGTATTTT. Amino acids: CASSQRWEGTDTQYF.

The CDR3 sequence: CASSLARTSGSYTQYF. CDR3 DNA sequence: TGTGCCAGCAGCTTGGCTCGGACTAGCGGGAGTTATACGCAGTATTTT. This chain uses TRBV5-6 with TRBJ2-3; 13 nucleotides align to TRBD2. This CDR3 has 16 residues. J lost 7 bases, V lost 0 bases, and 5 bases had no gene match. CDR1 and CDR2 (germline): SGHDT, YYEEEE.

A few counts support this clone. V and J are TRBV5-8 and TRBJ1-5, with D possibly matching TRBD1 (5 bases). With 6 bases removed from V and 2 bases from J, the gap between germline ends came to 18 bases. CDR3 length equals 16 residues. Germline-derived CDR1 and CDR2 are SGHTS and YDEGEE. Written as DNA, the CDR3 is TGTGCCAGCACCCACAGCGGGGGGTGGGGCAATCAGCCCCAGCATTTT. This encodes CASTHSGGWGNQPQHF.

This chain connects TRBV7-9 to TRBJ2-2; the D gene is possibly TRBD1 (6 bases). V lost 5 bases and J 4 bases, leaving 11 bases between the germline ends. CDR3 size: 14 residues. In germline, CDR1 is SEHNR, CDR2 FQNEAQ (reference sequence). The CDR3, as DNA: TGTGCCAGCAGCAAACAGGGTTTCACCGGGGAGCTGTTTTTT. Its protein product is CASSKQGFTGELFF.

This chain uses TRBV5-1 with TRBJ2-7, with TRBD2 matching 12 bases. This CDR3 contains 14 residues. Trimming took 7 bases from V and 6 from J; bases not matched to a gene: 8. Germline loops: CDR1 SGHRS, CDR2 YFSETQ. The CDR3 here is CASSRLAGDGEQYF. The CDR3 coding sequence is TGCGCCAGCTCTAGACTAGCGGGAGATGGCGAGCAGTACTTC.

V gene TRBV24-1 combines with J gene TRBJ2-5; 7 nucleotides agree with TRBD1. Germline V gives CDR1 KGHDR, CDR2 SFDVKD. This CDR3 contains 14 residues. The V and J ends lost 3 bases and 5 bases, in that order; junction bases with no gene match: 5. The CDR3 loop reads CATSDALRGETQYF. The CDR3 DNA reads TGTGCCACCAGTGATGCCCTCAGGGGGGAGACCCAGTACTTC.

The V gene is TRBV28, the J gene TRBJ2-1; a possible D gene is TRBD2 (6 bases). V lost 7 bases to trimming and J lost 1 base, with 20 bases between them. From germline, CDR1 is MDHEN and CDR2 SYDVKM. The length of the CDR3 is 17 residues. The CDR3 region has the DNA TGTGCCAGCACGGGAACGGGAGCCCCCCGGTCCTACAATGAGCAGTTCTTC. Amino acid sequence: CASTGTGAPRSYNEQFF.

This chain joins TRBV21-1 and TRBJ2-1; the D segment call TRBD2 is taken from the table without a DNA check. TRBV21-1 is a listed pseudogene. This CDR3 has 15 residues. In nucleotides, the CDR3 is TGTGCCAGCAGCAAAGAGGGAACGGGAGAGGGTGAGCAGTTCTTC. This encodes CASSKEGTGEGEQFF.

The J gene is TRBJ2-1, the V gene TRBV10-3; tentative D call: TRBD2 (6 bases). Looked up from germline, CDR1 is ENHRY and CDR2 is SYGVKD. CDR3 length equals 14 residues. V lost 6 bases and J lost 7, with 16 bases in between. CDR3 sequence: CAISSTVGRNEQFF. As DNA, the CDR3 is TGTGCCATCAGCTCAACGGTAGGGAGGAATGAGCAGTTCTTC.

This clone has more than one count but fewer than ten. The CDR3 DNA reads as TGTGCCAGCAGTGCTCTACAGGGTTCTACTGAAGCTTTCTTT. Translation: CASSALQGSTEAFF. The chain uses TRBV2 and TRBJ1-1; the D gene is possibly TRBD1 (6 bases). CDR1 is SNHLY and CDR2 is FYNNEI in the germline V gene. The CDR3 loop spans 14 amino acids. The germline V and J ends were trimmed by 4 bases and 5 bases, with 14 bases remaining between them.

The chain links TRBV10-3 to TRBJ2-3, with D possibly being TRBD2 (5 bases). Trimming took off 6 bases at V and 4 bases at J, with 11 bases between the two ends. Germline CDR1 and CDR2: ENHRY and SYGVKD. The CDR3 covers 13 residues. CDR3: CAIRTVGADTQYF. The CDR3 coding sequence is TGTGCCATCAGGACGGTCGGGGCAGATACGCAGTATTTT.

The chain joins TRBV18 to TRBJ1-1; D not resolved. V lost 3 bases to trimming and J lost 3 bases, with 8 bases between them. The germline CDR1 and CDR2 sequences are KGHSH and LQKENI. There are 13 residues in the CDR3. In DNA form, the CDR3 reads TGTGCCAGCTCACCGACACCCTACACTGAAGCTTTCTTT. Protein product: CASSPTPYTEAFF.

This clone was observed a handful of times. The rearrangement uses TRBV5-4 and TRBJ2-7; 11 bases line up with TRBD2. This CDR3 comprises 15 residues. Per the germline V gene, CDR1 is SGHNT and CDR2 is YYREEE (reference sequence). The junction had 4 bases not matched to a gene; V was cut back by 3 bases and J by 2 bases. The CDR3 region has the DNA TGTGCCAGCAGCTCCCCGGGACTAGCGGCCTACGAGCAGTACTTC. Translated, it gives CASSSPGLAAYEQYF.

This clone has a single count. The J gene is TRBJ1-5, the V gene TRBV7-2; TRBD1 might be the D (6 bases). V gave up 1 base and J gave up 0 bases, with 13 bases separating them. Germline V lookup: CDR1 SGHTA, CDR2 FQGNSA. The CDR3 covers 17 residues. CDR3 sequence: CASSLGGRGYSNQPQHF. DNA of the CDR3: TGTGCCAGCAGCTTAGGGGGGAGGGGGTATAGCAATCAGCCCCAGCATTTT.

This chain's CDR3 is CASSQLRGSPDTQYF. The CDR3 region has the DNA TGTGCCAGCAGCCAACTAAGGGGCTCCCCTGATACGCAGTATTTT. The V call is TRBV14, the J call TRBJ2-3; TRBD1 might be the D (5 bases). CDR1 and CDR2 from the germline V gene are SGHDN and FVKESK. The CDR3 has 15 residues. V dropped 2 bases and J dropped 6 bases, with 15 bases sitting between them.

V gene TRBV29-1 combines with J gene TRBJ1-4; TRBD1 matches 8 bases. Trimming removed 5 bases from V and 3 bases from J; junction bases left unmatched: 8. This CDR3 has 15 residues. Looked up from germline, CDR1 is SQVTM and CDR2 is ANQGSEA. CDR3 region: CSVSNRQGPNEKLFF. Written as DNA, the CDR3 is TGCAGCGTTTCAAACAGACAGGGGCCTAATGAAAAACTGTTTTTT.

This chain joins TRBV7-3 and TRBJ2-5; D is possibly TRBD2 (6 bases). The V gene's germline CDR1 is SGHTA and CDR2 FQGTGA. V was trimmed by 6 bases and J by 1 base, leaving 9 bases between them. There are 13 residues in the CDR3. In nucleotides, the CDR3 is TGTGCCAGCAGGGGAGCGGGCCAAGAGACCCAGTACTTC. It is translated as CASRGAGQETQYF.

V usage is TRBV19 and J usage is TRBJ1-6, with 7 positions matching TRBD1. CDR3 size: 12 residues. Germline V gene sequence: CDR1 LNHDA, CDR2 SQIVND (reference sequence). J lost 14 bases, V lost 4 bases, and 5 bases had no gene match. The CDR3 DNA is TGTGCCAGTAGTACCGACAGGGCTTCCCTCCACTTT. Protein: CASSTDRASLHF.

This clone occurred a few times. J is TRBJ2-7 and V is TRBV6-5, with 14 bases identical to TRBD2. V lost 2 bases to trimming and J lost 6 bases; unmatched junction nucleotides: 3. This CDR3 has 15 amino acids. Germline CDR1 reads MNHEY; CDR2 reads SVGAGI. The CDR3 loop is CASSYHGLAGGEQYF. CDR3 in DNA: TGTGCCAGCAGTTACCACGGACTAGCGGGAGGCGAGCAGTACTTC.

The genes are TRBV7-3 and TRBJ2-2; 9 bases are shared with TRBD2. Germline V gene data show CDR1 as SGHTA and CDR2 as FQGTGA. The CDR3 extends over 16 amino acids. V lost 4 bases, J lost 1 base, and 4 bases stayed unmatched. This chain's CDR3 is CASSSGTSLNTGELFF. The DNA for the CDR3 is TGTGCCAGCAGCTCCGGGACTAGCTTGAACACCGGGGAGCTGTTTTTT.

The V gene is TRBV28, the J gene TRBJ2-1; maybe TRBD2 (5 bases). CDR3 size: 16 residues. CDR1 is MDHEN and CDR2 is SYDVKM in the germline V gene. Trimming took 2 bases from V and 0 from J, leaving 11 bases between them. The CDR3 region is CASSLADWSSYNEQFF. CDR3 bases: TGTGCCAGCAGTTTAGCGGACTGGAGCTCCTACAATGAGCAGTTCTTC. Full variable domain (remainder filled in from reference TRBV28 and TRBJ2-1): DVKVTQSSRYLVKRTGEKVFLECVQDMDHENMFWYRQDPGLGLRLIYFSYDVKMKEKGDIPEGYSVSREKKERFSLILESASTNQTSMYLCASSLADWSSYNEQFFGPGTRLTVL.

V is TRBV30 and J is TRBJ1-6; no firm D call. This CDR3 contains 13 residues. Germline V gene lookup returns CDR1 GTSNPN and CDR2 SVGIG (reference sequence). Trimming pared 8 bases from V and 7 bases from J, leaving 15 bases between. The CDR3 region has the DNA TGTGCCACCTCGTATCAGGCAAATTCACCCCTCCACTTT. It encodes CATSYQANSPLHF.

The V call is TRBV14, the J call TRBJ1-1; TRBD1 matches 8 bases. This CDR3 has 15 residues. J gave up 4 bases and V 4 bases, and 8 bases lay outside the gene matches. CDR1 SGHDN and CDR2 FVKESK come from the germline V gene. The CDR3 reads CASSRHRGSGTEAFF. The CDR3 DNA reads TGTGCCAGCAGCCGACACAGGGGGTCGGGCACTGAAGCTTTCTTT. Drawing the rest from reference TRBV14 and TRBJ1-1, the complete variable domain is EAGVTQFPSHSVIEKGQTVTLRCDPISGHDNLYWYRRVMGKEIKFLLHFVKESKQDESGMPNNRFLAERTGGTYSTLKVQPAELEDSGVYFCASSRHRGSGTEAFFGQGTRLTVV.